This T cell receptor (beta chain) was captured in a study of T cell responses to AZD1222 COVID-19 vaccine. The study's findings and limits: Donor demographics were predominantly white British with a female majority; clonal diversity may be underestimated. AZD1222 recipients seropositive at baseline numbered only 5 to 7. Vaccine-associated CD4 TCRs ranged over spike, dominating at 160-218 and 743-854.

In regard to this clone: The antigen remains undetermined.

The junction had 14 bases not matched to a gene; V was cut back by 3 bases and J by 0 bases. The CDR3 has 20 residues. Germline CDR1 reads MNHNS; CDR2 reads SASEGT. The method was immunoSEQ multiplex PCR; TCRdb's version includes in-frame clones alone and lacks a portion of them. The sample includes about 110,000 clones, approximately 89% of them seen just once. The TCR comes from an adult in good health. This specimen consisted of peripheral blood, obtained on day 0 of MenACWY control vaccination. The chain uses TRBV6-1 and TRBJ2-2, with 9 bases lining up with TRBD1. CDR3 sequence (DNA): TGTGCCAGCAGTGAGACCGGGACAGGGTTTTTTGGGTCGAACACCGGGGAGCTGTTTTTT. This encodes CASSETGTGFFGSNTGELFF.